These T cell receptor beta chains were read from a single sample in a study of blood T cells in healthy people across ages. TCRdb re-analysed the 5' RACE reads in MiXCR, keeping a single row per CDR3 protein. Here the sample spans approximately 810,000 distinct CDR3 sequences, 29% being singletons. Sequenced material: blood. The receptor set was obtained from an elderly woman in good health. Each CDR3 is given with its conserved first and last residue. Fields, in order: V gene, J gene, D gene, clone size, CDR3 DNA, CDR3 protein. The D gene is left open where the match is weak. Clone size is shown for a subset of rows, as once, few, many or a class of expanded clone.

TRBV27	TRBJ1-5	NA	NA	TGTGCCAGCAACCGGGTCAGGGGAAATCAGCCCCAGCATTTT	CASNRVRGNQPQHF
TRBV20-1	TRBJ1-6	NA	few	TGCAGTGCTAGCCCCGGCCCCCGGGATTCACCCCTCCACTTT	CSASPGPRDSPLHF
TRBV7-2	TRBJ2-1	TRBD2	many	TGTGCCAGCAGCTTAGCGGGTAGCGGGGGGCCCAGCTCCTACAATGAGCAGTTCTTC	CASSLAGSGGPSSYNEQFF
TRBV6-2/TRBV6-3	TRBJ1-1	NA	few	TGTGCCAGCAGCTTTGAAGGGGGGTCGAACACTGAAGCTTTCTTT	CASSFEGGSNTEAFF
TRBV20-1	TRBJ2-1	NA	NA	TGCAGTGCTAGATCGGACCAAAGAAAAAATGAGCAGTTCTTC	CSARSDQRKNEQFF
TRBV10-3	TRBJ2-5	NA	NA	TGTGCCATCAGTGAGCCAGACGGTGTAAGGGGGCGGGGGACCCAGTACTTC	CAISEPDGVRGRGTQYF
TRBV2	TRBJ2-1	NA	many	TGTGCCAGCAAATTATCACATAACAATGAGCAGTTCTTC	CASKLSHNNEQFF
TRBV6-2/TRBV6-3	TRBJ2-7	NA	many	TGTGCCAGCAGTTACCCAGGGGAGTTGACCTACGAGCAGTACTTC	CASSYPGELTYEQYF
TRBV18	TRBJ2-5	NA	many	TGTGCCAGCTCACCACCGGGGCGGACCCAAGAGACCCAGTACTTC	CASSPPGRTQETQYF
TRBV27	TRBJ2-5	NA	many	TGTGCCAGCAGTTCCGGGACCGCGACCCATAAGACCCAGTACTTC	CASSSGTATHKTQYF
TRBV21-1	TRBJ2-7	NA	few	TGTGCCAGCACCAACAGGGGACCATACGAGCAGTACTTC	CASTNRGPYEQYF
TRBV5-1	TRBJ1-1	TRBD1	many	TGCGCCAGCAGGGGGGACAGGAACACTGAAGCTTTCTTT	CASRGDRNTEAFF
TRBV12-3/TRBV12-4	TRBJ2-2	NA	many	TGTGCCAGCAGTTTCCACAACACCGGGGAGCTGTTTTTT	CASSFHNTGELFF
TRBV29-1	TRBJ2-1	TRBD2	NA	TGCAGCGCTAAGCCGAGACTAGCGGGGGGGTACGGCTCCAATGAGCAGTTCTTC	CSAKPRLAGGYGSNEQFF
TRBV28	TRBJ2-2	NA	few	TGTGCCAGCAGTCGCAGTCAGAACACCGGGGAGCTGTTTTTT	CASSRSQNTGELFF
TRBV4-3	TRBJ2-2	NA	few	TGCGCCAGCAGCCAAGGGTCGCGGTTAGTCACCGGGGAGCTGTTTTTT	CASSQGSRLVTGELFF